A selection of T cell receptor beta chains follows, all from one sample in a study of blood T cell repertoires in COVID-19. Clones were sequenced by immunoSEQ multiplex PCR, and TCRdb holds only the in-frame ones, with some missing. The table has 200,000 to 250,000 clones, almost 85% seen once. The sample was peripheral blood. Receptors were obtained from a woman in her 70s with COVID-19, enrolled during active disease. The CDR3 runs from the conserved cysteine through the conserved F or W. D genes are given only for firm matches. The listing skips clone size in some rows; elsewhere it reads once, few, many or a size class.

v_gene: TRBV5-4
j_gene: TRBJ1-2
d_gene: TRBD1
abundance: -
CDR3nt: TGTGCCAGCAGCTTCGCCGGGACAGCCAACTATGGCTACACCTTC
CDR3aa: CASSFAGTANYGYTF

v_gene: TRBV30
j_gene: TRBJ2-3
d_gene: -
abundance: -
CDR3nt: TGTGCCTGGAGCGTGACCGGGACATCAGATACGCAGTATTTT
CDR3aa: CAWSVTGTSDTQYF

v_gene: TRBV7-6
j_gene: TRBJ2-3
d_gene: -
abundance: -
CDR3nt: TGTGCCAGCAGCAAGCTTAGGGTGTCGGGGGAAGATACGCAGTATTTT
CDR3aa: CASSKLRVSGEDTQYF

v_gene: TRBV7-2
j_gene: TRBJ2-3
d_gene: -
abundance: once
CDR3nt: TGTGCCAGCAGCTTCCAGGTAGATACGCAGTATTTT
CDR3aa: CASSFQVDTQYF

v_gene: TRBV6-5
j_gene: TRBJ1-1
d_gene: -
abundance: -
CDR3nt: TGTGCCAGTACCTCCGAGAGGGTTGGGGACACTGAAGCTTTCTTT
CDR3aa: CASTSERVGDTEAFF

v_gene: TRBV11-2
j_gene: TRBJ2-1
d_gene: TRBD2
abundance: -
CDR3nt: TGTGCCAGCAGACCGACTAGCGGGCCGGACAATGAGCAGTTCTTC
CDR3aa: CASRPTSGPDNEQFF

v_gene: TRBV10-3
j_gene: TRBJ1-2
d_gene: -
abundance: -
CDR3nt: TGTGCCATCAGTGAAGCAGGGCGCACTAACTATGGCTACACCTTC
CDR3aa: CAISEAGRTNYGYTF

v_gene: TRBV30
j_gene: TRBJ1-6
d_gene: -
abundance: -
CDR3nt: TGTGCCGGTAGTTCCGGGATACAATATTCACCCCTCCACTTT
CDR3aa: CAGSSGIQYSPLHF

v_gene: TRBV9
j_gene: TRBJ2-7
d_gene: TRBD2
abundance: -
CDR3nt: TGTGCCAGCAGCGCTAGTTTTAGCGGGGTGTTCGAGCAGTACTTC
CDR3aa: CASSASFSGVFEQYF

v_gene: TRBV6-1
j_gene: TRBJ1-1
d_gene: -
abundance: once
CDR3nt: TGTGCCAGCAGTGAAGAGTGGGGGGTGGACACTGAAGCTTTCTTT
CDR3aa: CASSEEWGVDTEAFF

v_gene: TRBV7-3
j_gene: TRBJ1-2
d_gene: TRBD1
abundance: -
CDR3nt: TGTGCCAGCAGAAACCACACAACACCGGGACAGGGGTACTATGGCTACACCTTC
CDR3aa: CASRNHTTPGQGYYGYTF

v_gene: TRBV12-5
j_gene: TRBJ2-3
d_gene: -
abundance: -
CDR3nt: TGTGCTAGTGCCCCGCCGGGGGGCCCCACAGATACGCAGTATTTT
CDR3aa: CASAPPGGPTDTQYF

v_gene: TRBV9
j_gene: TRBJ1-1
d_gene: -
abundance: -
CDR3nt: TGTGCCAGCAGCACACCTCCGACGGGGAACACTGAAGCTTTCTTT
CDR3aa: CASSTPPTGNTEAFF

v_gene: TRBV27
j_gene: TRBJ2-7
d_gene: -
abundance: once
CDR3nt: TGTGCCAGCAGTACCGACAGTGACTCCTACGAGCAGTACTTC
CDR3aa: CASSTDSDSYEQYF

v_gene: TRBV6-1
j_gene: TRBJ1-1
d_gene: -
abundance: -
CDR3nt: TGTGCCAGCAGTGAAGGGGCAGTCCACACTGAAGCTTTCTTT
CDR3aa: CASSEGAVHTEAFF

v_gene: TRBV7-9
j_gene: TRBJ1-5
d_gene: -
abundance: -
CDR3nt: TGTGCCAGCAGCCCAACCGGGACTCCCGGGGAGCCCCAGCATTTT
CDR3aa: CASSPTGTPGEPQHF

v_gene: TRBV10-3
j_gene: TRBJ2-7
d_gene: -
abundance: -
CDR3nt: TGTGCCATCAGTGAGGGGGTGGGACACTCCTTCGAGCAGTACTTC
CDR3aa: CAISEGVGHSFEQYF

v_gene: TRBV18
j_gene: TRBJ1-3
d_gene: TRBD1
abundance: once
CDR3nt: TGTGCCAGCTCATCGGGACAGATCTCTGGAAACACCATATATTTT
CDR3aa: CASSSGQISGNTIYF

v_gene: TRBV10-3
j_gene: TRBJ1-1
d_gene: -
abundance: -
CDR3nt: TGTGCCATCAGTGGCGGGGGGCCTGGACAGCCCCCGAACACTGAAGCTTTCTTT
CDR3aa: CAISGGGPGQPPNTEAFF

v_gene: TRBV7-3
j_gene: TRBJ1-2
d_gene: -
abundance: -
CDR3nt: TGTGCCAGCAGCTTAAGGCAGGGAAGTGGCGGCTACACCTTC
CDR3aa: CASSLRQGSGGYTF

v_gene: TRBV10-3
j_gene: TRBJ1-1
d_gene: TRBD1
abundance: -
CDR3nt: TGTGCCATCAGTGAGTCGATTATCAAAGACAGGGGGACTGAAGCTTTCTTT
CDR3aa: CAISESIIKDRGTEAFF

v_gene: TRBV19
j_gene: TRBJ2-1
d_gene: TRBD2
abundance: once
CDR3nt: TGTGCCAGTAGATCCCGGGGGACTAGCCTTGACAATGAGCAGTTCTTC
CDR3aa: CASRSRGTSLDNEQFF

v_gene: TRBV15
j_gene: TRBJ2-5
d_gene: TRBD2
abundance: -
CDR3nt: TGTGCCACCAGCAGAGTGGGGGGGTGGGAGACCCAGTACTTC
CDR3aa: CATSRVGGWETQYF